The rows below give T cell receptor beta chains drawn from one sample of a study of T-cell reconstitution after alpha-beta-depleted transplantation in children. TCRdb reprocessed the PCR reads with MiXCR, giving one entry per CDR3 protein. The sample contains 300,000 or so distinct CDR3 sequences, over 8% of which appear only once. This material consisted of PBMCs from the stem cell graft donor, taken from the stem cell graft. These receptors originate from a human donor who donated a stem cell graft to a child with SCID. CDR3s include the opening cysteine and the closing phenylalanine or tryptophan. The order of the fields is clone size, D gene, J gene, V gene, CDR3 DNA, CDR3 protein. A D gene is named only where the DNA matches it firmly. For some rows the clone size is stated as once, few or many, or as a class when expanded; others skip it.

many,TRBD2,TRBJ2-5,TRBV12-3/TRBV12-4,TGTGCCAGCAGGATTAGCGGGGGGGCCCTTGAGACCCAGTACTTC,CASRISGGALETQYF
few,-,TRBJ1-1,TRBV5-5,TGTGCCAGCAGTCCAATAAGGGGAATGGACACTGAAGCTTTCTTT,CASSPIRGMDTEAFF
-,TRBD2,TRBJ2-5,TRBV20-1,TGCAGCGCACTGAGACTAGCGGGGCTAGGGACCCAGTACTTC,CSALRLAGLGTQYF
-,-,TRBJ2-5,TRBV9,TGTGCCAGCAGCGTAGAGCAAGGAGAGACCCAGTACTTC,CASSVEQGETQYF
few,TRBD1,TRBJ2-6,TRBV5-1,TGCGCCAGCAGCTTGTTCGGACAGGGCTCTGGGGCCAACGTCCTGACTTTC,CASSLFGQGSGANVLTF
few,-,TRBJ2-1,TRBV7-6,TGTGCCAGCAGCCCTGCGTTGGGCTTGTATGAGCAGTTCTTC,CASSPALGLYEQFF
many,-,TRBJ2-2,TRBV19,TGTGCCAGTAGTACCGGGCTAGGCCTTCGGGAGCTGTTTTTT,CASSTGLGLRELFF
few,-,TRBJ2-1,TRBV5-1,TGCGCCAGCATGGGAAGGGGCTACAATGAGCAGTTCTTC,CASMGRGYNEQFF
-,TRBD2,TRBJ2-5,TRBV6-1,TGTGCCAGTTCTAAGCGGGGGGGAGCAGAGACCCAGTACTTC,CASSKRGGAETQYF
-,TRBD2,TRBJ2-1,TRBV2,TGTGCCAGCAGCGGGACTAGCGAGAGCTCCTACAATGAGCAGTTCTTC,CASSGTSESSYNEQFF
-,TRBD1,TRBJ2-1,TRBV18,TGTGCCAGCTCACCGCAATGGGACAGGGTTCCCTACAATGAGCAGTTCTTC,CASSPQWDRVPYNEQFF
-,TRBD1,TRBJ2-7,TRBV12-3/TRBV12-4,TGTGCCAGCAGAATGACAGGGGCTCGATACGAGCAGTACTTC,CASRMTGARYEQYF
many,TRBD1,TRBJ1-4,TRBV4-1,TGCGCCAGCAGCCTCACAAACAGGGGGCCTTTGGAAAAACTGTTTTTT,CASSLTNRGPLEKLFF
many,TRBD1,TRBJ1-1,TRBV5-1,TGCGCCAGCAGCCAGTACGGGACAGGGGACACTGAAGCTTTCTTT,CASSQYGTGDTEAFF
-,-,TRBJ1-2,TRBV15,TGTGCCACCAGCAGAGATCCGGGGAACTATGGCTACACCTTC,CATSRDPGNYGYTF
few,TRBD2,TRBJ2-3,TRBV5-1,TGCGCCAGCAGCTTGGATAGCGGGGAGACAGATACGCAGTATTTT,CASSLDSGETDTQYF
-,TRBD1,TRBJ1-4,TRBV11-2,TGTGCCAGCAAAGACAGGGGGCTTGATGAAAAACTGTTTTTT,CASKDRGLDEKLFF
-,-,TRBJ2-7,TRBV12-5,TGTGCTAGTGGTTTGATCTACGAGCAGTACTTC,CASGLIYEQYF
-,-,TRBJ2-7,TRBV6-1,TGTGCCAGCAGAAAGGGGGACGAGCAGTACTTC,CASRKGDEQYF
few,-,TRBJ2-3,TRBV5-6,TGTGCCAGCAGCTTGGGTGGGCCAGATACGCAGTATTTT,CASSLGGPDTQYF
few,TRBD2,TRBJ2-5,TRBV7-3,TGTGCCAGCAGCTCCTCCGGGACTAGCGGGGGGCGCCTATACTTC,CASSSSGTSGGRLYF
many,TRBD1,TRBJ1-1,TRBV14,TGTGCCAGCAGCCAAGATGTCAACAGGGGATTGGACACTGAAGCTTTCTTT,CASSQDVNRGLDTEAFF
-,TRBD1,TRBJ2-7,TRBV2,TGTGCCAGCAGTGCTCCGGGACAGGGGCCCTACGAGCAGTACTTC,CASSAPGQGPYEQYF
-,TRBD1,TRBJ1-4,TRBV20-1,TGCAGTGCTCCGGGACAGCTAGATGAAAAACTGTTTTTT,CSAPGQLDEKLFF
-,-,TRBJ2-7,TRBV15,TGTGCCACCAGCAGCCCGAGCTCCTACGAGCAGTACTTC,CATSSPSSYEQYF
-,-,TRBJ1-5,TRBV25-1,TGTGCCAGCAGTGATTTAGGGGCCCAGCATTTT,CASSDLGAQHF
-,-,TRBJ2-5,TRBV3-1,TGTGCCAGCAGCCAAGACCGCCGAGTACAAGAGACCCAGTACTTC,CASSQDRRVQETQYF
many,-,TRBJ2-1,TRBV5-1,TGCGCCAGCCGGAGCGCCTACAATGAGCAGTTCTTC,CASRSAYNEQFF
few,-,TRBJ1-2,TRBV5-6,TGTGCCAGCAGCTTGAGGGCTGACGGCTACACCTTC,CASSLRADGYTF
few,-,TRBJ1-5,TRBV27,TGTGCCAGCACGCACGTCGGTCAGCCCCAGCATTTT,CASTHVGQPQHF